This TCR beta chain was sequenced during a study of T cell responses to AZD1222 COVID-19 vaccine. Study observations and caveats: Researchers took repertoire samples only after the peak T cell response had come. Seropositivity was recorded at baseline in only a handful of AZD1222 recipients.

This clone was found once. The antigen is not known. The assay was immunoSEQ multiplex PCR, and TCRdb's table has in-frame clones only and misses some. The sample records approximately 80,000 clones, 70% to 90% being singletons. The CDR3 extends over 13 amino acids. V was pared by 7 bases and J by 6 bases, with 16 bases between. Germline CDR1 MNHEY, CDR2 SMNVEV (reference sequence). The rearrangement uses TRBV27 and TRBJ2-7; D uncertain. Sample: peripheral blood, taken 28 days after the second AZD1222 dose. This clonotype originated in an adult who received the AZD1222 COVID-19 vaccine. In DNA form, the CDR3 reads TGTGCCAGCAATCGCGCACGTTCGGGCGAGCAGTACTTC. The encoded protein is CASNRARSGEQYF.